The 10 T cell receptor beta chains below come from one sample, sequenced in a study of blood T cell repertoires in COVID-19. The table came from immunoSEQ multiplex PCR; TCRdb's copy has only in-frame clones and leaves some out. The data show tens of thousands of clones, about nine tenths seen once. The sequencing input was peripheral blood. Receptor source: a man aged 60 to 75 with acute or convalescent COVID-19.

The chain couples TRBV4-3 to TRBJ2-1; D is possibly TRBD2 (6 bases). Germline CDR1 and CDR2: LGHNA and YSLEER. The germline V and J ends were trimmed by 4 bases and 2 bases, with 9 bases remaining between them. This CDR3 contains 14 residues. For the CDR3, the DNA is TGCGCCAGCAGCCTGACTAGAGCCTACAATGAGCAGTTCTTC. It translates to CASSLTRAYNEQFF.

In regard to this clone: Sequence at one end of the junction differs from germline and may be a read error. The chain couples TRBV11-2 to TRBJ1-2, with TRBD1 matching over 11 bases. This CDR3 region has 14 residues. Germline values: CDR1 SGHAT, CDR2 FQNNGV. In DNA, the CDR3 is TGTGCCAGCAGCTTAGATGTATGGACAGGGGGCTTAGCCTTC. Amino acid sequence: CASSLDVWTGGLAF.

This clone has only a few counts. The V and J genes are TRBV4-3 and TRBJ2-7; 10 positions match TRBD2. The CDR3 has 16 amino acids. The germline V gene encodes CDR1 LGHNA and CDR2 YSLEER. V shed 0 bases, J shed 1 base, and the junction held 3 bases outside the gene matches. The CDR3 loop is CASSQDRLAGSYEQYF. CDR3 DNA: TGCGCCAGCAGCCAAGATCGACTAGCGGGTTCCTACGAGCAGTACTTC.

V gene TRBV2 combines with J gene TRBJ2-5; 8 bases line up with TRBD2. Germline V CDR1 and CDR2: SNHLY, FYNNEI. The CDR3 runs 17 residues. V lost 0 bases to trimming and J lost 0 bases; unmatched junction nucleotides: 6. The CDR3 DNA reads TGTGCCAGCAGTGAAGCGGGGCCTAGCGGGCACCAAGAGACCCAGTACTTC. Its protein product is CASSEAGPSGHQETQYF.

The chain combines TRBV6-5 with TRBJ1-4; D gene unclear. The length of the CDR3 is 14 residues. The germline gives CDR1 MNHEY, CDR2 SVGAGI. Trimming took off 5 bases at V and 0 bases at J, with 7 bases between the two ends. CDR3 nucleotides: TGTGCCAGCAGTACAACCGCAACTAATGAAAAACTGTTTTTT. Its protein is CASSTTATNEKLFF.

V gene TRBV3-1 (or the pseudogene TRBV3-2) combines with J gene TRBJ2-1, with D perhaps matching TRBD2 (6 bases). This CDR3 has 15 residues. From germline, CDR1 is LGHDT and CDR2 YNNKEL (reference sequence). Trimming took off 4 bases at V and 4 bases at J, with 14 bases between the two ends. CDR3 sequence: CASSRDSGVYNEQFF. The CDR3 coding sequence is TGTGCCAGCAGCCGAGACTCGGGAGTGTACAATGAGCAGTTCTTC.

V usage is TRBV7-2 and J usage is TRBJ2-1, with D possibly matching TRBD2 (5 bases). The V end lost 0 bases, the J end lost 4 bases, and 7 bases lay between the germline ends. Germline loops: CDR1 SGHTA, CDR2 FQGNSA. This CDR3 has 14 amino acids. CDR3 in amino acids: CASSLAPGYNEQFF. The CDR3 coding sequence is TGTGCCAGCAGCTTAGCTCCGGGATACAATGAGCAGTTCTTC.

The chain uses TRBV7-8 and TRBJ1-3; TRBD1 aligns across 10 bases. Germline CDR1 SGHVS, CDR2 FQNEAQ. The CDR3 spans 15 residues. With V trimmed by 6 bases and J by 4 bases, 6 bases remained unmatched. This CDR3 reads CASSITGQGGNTIYF. DNA for the CDR3: TGTGCCAGCAGTATTACGGGACAGGGGGGAAACACCATATATTTT.

The rearrangement uses TRBV9 and TRBJ1-1; tentative D call: TRBD1 (6 bases). Trimming cost V 0 bases and J 7 bases, with 13 bases left between them. The CDR3 contains 14 residues. Germline V gene sequence: CDR1 SGDLS, CDR2 YYNGEE. Here the CDR3 DNA reads TGTGCCAGCAGCGTAGCGGTGGCAGGGGATGAAGCTTTCTTT. As protein: CASSVAVAGDEAFF.

The rearrangement uses TRBV6-5 and TRBJ1-6, with 10 positions matching TRBD1. The germline gives CDR1 MNHEY, CDR2 SVGAGI. With 5 bases clipped from V and 10 bases from J, the junction kept 8 bases outside the gene matches. CDR3 length: 15 residues. The CDR3 protein is CASSTGQGRGSPLHF. As DNA, the CDR3 is TGTGCCAGCAGTACGGGACAGGGGCGGGGGTCACCCCTCCACTTT.